The clone carrying this TCR beta chain came up many times. As yet, its antigen is unknown. The record originates from a study of T cells in Graves' hyperthyroidism and ophthalmopathy. Study outcomes and limitations: A model using 13 V-J features told ophthalmopathy apart from stable hyperthyroidism.

The ends were cut back, 6 bases at V and 6 bases at J, with 12 bases in the middle. Germline V gene lookup returns CDR1 MDHEN and CDR2 SYDVKM. The CDR3 is 13 amino acids. The TCR beta CDR3 regions underwent amplification using RNA transcripts as the source. First-round RT-PCR targeting the TCR CDR3 was performed with the HTBI primer set. Using its own MiXCR run on the multiplex PCR reads, TCRdb lists one record per CDR3 protein. The data contain roughly 660,000 distinct CDR3 sequences, 15% to 20% of them seen just once; the ten biggest clones take up 15%. The sequenced sample was blood. This chain links TRBV28 with TRBJ2-1, with D hard to call. This receptor was obtained from a man in his fifties with Graves' hyperthyroidism. The CDR3 loop reads CASRQSSPNEQFF. The CDR3 nucleotides read TGTGCCAGCAGACAATCCTCCCCCAATGAGCAGTTCTTC. The whole variable domain, remainder taken from reference TRBV28 and TRBJ2-1, is DVKVTQSSRYLVKRTGEKVFLECVQDMDHENMFWYRQDPGLGLRLIYFSYDVKMKEKGDIPEGYSVSREKKERFSLILESASTNQTSMYLCASRQSSPNEQFFGPGTRLTVL.